This passage covers 11 T cell receptor beta chains from one sample sequenced in a study of blood T cell repertoires in COVID-19. Sequencing was performed with immunoSEQ multiplex PCR; in TCRdb, only in-frame clones are kept and a portion is missing. Of around 97,000 clones listed, approximately 80% are singletons. What was sequenced was peripheral blood. Every receptor here comes from a man aged 70-80 years with acute or convalescent COVID-19.

This sequence joins TRBV6-5 and TRBJ1-5; no clear D. The CDR3 has 14 residues. Trimming took 0 bases from V and 0 from J, leaving 3 bases between them. Germline CDR1 MNHEY, CDR2 SVGAGI. The CDR3 reads CASSYSYSNQPQHF. The DNA for the CDR3 is TGTGCCAGCAGTTACTCGTATAGCAATCAGCCCCAGCATTTT.

This sequence joins TRBV5-4 and TRBJ2-5, with 15 bases that match TRBD2. Germline lookup yields CDR1 SGHNT and CDR2 YYREEE (reference sequence). This CDR3 is built from 16 residues. V trimming: 3 bases; J trimming: 4 bases; junction bases outside the gene matches: 4. The CDR3 DNA reads TGTGCCAGCAGCTCCCGGACTAGCGGGGGGGCAGAGACCCAGTACTTC. It translates to CASSSRTSGGAETQYF.

The rearrangement joins TRBV24-1 to TRBJ2-1, with 11 bases identical to TRBD2. Per the germline V gene, CDR1 is KGHDR and CDR2 is SFDVKD. With 3 bases clipped from V and 6 bases from J, the junction kept 6 bases outside the gene matches. The length of the CDR3 is 16 residues. CDR3 sequence reads: CATSDPSGGPRNEQFF. The CDR3 coding sequence is TGTGCCACCAGTGATCCTAGCGGGGGGCCTCGCAATGAGCAGTTCTTC.

The V and J genes are TRBV7-3 and TRBJ2-1; D is ambiguous. This CDR3 contains 13 residues. V was shortened by 8 bases and J by 8 bases, with 16 bases between the two germline ends. The germline V gene has CDR1 SGHTA and CDR2 FQGTGA. Here the CDR3 reads CASGEAAWDEQFF. In DNA, the CDR3 is TGTGCCAGCGGCGAGGCGGCTTGGGATGAGCAGTTCTTC.

The J gene is TRBJ1-5, the V gene TRBV19, with 8 bases identical to TRBD1. Trimming removed 8 bases from V and 6 bases from J; junction bases left unmatched: 6. The CDR3 extends over 13 amino acids. In germline, CDR1 is LNHDA, CDR2 SQIVND (reference sequence). The chain's CDR3 is CASQDRATQPQHF. DNA of the CDR3: TGTGCCAGTCAGGACAGGGCTACTCAGCCCCAGCATTTT.

This clone occurred once. V is TRBV2 and J is TRBJ2-1; 11 nucleotides agree with TRBD2. The V and J ends lost 6 bases and 3 bases, in that order; junction bases with no gene match: 4. The CDR3 totals 15 residues. Germline CDR1 SNHLY, CDR2 FYNNEI. CDR3 region: CASSFGTSGYNEQFF. CDR3 DNA sequence: TGTGCCAGCAGCTTCGGGACTAGCGGCTACAATGAGCAGTTCTTC.

This chain uses TRBV7-2 with TRBJ1-1; a possible D gene is TRBD1 (5 bases). Germline V gene sequence: CDR1 SGHTA, CDR2 FQGNSA. The length of the CDR3 is 16 residues. V lost 0 bases to trimming and J lost 1 base, with 12 bases between them. The CDR3 bases are TGTGCCAGCAGCTTAGCGTCGGCGGGGACGAACACTGAAGCTTTCTTT. Residues: CASSLASAGTNTEAFF.

The chain's CDR3 is CASSLDRGYTGELFF. In nucleotides, the CDR3 is TGTGCCAGCAGTTTGGACAGGGGGTACACCGGGGAGCTGTTTTTT. The chain links TRBV27 to TRBJ2-2; 10 nucleotides line up with TRBD1. V dropped 3 bases and J dropped 3; count of bases not matched to a gene: 1. CDR1 is MNHEY and CDR2 is SMNVEV in the germline V gene (reference sequence). The CDR3 consists of 15 residues.

The V call is TRBV18, the J call TRBJ2-2; 7 positions agree with TRBD2. This CDR3 spans 14 amino acids. V was clipped by 3 bases and J by 5 bases; unmatched bases: 3. Germline loops: CDR1 KGHSH, CDR2 LQKENI. CDR3: CASSPRRETGELFF. DNA of the CDR3: TGTGCCAGCTCACCCCGGCGGGAGACCGGGGAGCTGTTTTTT.

The V call is TRBV4-1, the J call TRBJ2-2; 7 bases agree with TRBD1. Germline trimming cut 7 bases from V and 2 bases from J; bases unmatched to any gene: 10. CDR1 and CDR2 from the germline V gene are MGHRA and YSYEKL. The length of the CDR3 is 16 residues. The CDR3 bases are TGCGCCAGCACTATCCGGGACAGCGTTAACACCGGGGAGCTGTTTTTT. Translated: CASTIRDSVNTGELFF.

The V call is TRBV7-2, the J call TRBJ1-2; D uncertain. Trimming removed 4 bases at V and 3 bases at J, with 9 bases between. The CDR3 loop spans 13 amino acids. Germline lookup yields CDR1 SGHTA and CDR2 FQGNSA. CDR3 region: CASSSSVYYGYTF. Here the CDR3 DNA reads TGTGCCAGCAGCTCCTCAGTGTACTATGGCTACACCTTC.